The 15 T cell receptor beta chains given below trace back to one sample, sequenced in a study of blood T cells in healthy people across ages (dated by TCRdb to the mid-2010s). The library was generated by 5' RACE. Instrument on record: Illumina HiSeq 2500. A second PCR of roughly 7 to 12 cycles was run with a J-beta primer mix and a sample-barcoded 5' primer. TCRdb trimmed the raw reads at Q25, called clones with MiXCR and kept productive beta chains. Identical CDR3 proteins give one entry, which carries the most common genes and DNA. Counted in this sample were about 1.8 million distinct CDR3 sequences; about 50% of them appeared once. The top ten hold over 2% of the sample. Sequencing was done on a sample of blood. The receptors were gathered from a woman aged 40-49 years in good health.

This clonotype turned up a few times. The V call is TRBV7-2, the J call TRBJ2-7; 7 bases are a match to TRBD2. The V gene end was trimmed by 0 bases and the J gene end by 4 bases; junction bases not matched to a gene: 6. Germline-derived CDR1 and CDR2 are SGHTA and FQGNSA. This CDR3 contains 15 residues. The CDR3 region has the DNA TGTGCCAGCAGCTTAGCGGTCGGTAGCGGGTACGAGCAGTACTTC. Translation gives CASSLAVGSGYEQYF.

The chain uses TRBV9 and TRBJ1-2, with a possible D match to TRBD1 (6 bases). The germline V gene has CDR1 SGDLS and CDR2 YYNGEE. The length of the CDR3 is 16 residues. Trimming removed 4 bases from V and 4 bases from J, with 20 bases in between. Here the CDR3 reads CASSFSGGQTIYGYTF. The CDR3 DNA reads TGTGCCAGCAGCTTCTCCGGGGGACAAACTATCTATGGCTACACCTTC.

DNA of the CDR3: TGTGCCAGCTCACCGGGCCAGAATTCACCCCTCCACTTT. Residues: CASSPGQNSPLHF. The chain employs TRBV18 and TRBJ1-6, with D hard to call. Trimming removed 3 bases at V and 7 bases at J, with 7 bases between. This CDR3 is built from 13 residues. Germline CDR1 is KGHSH and CDR2 is LQKENI.

The chain couples TRBV28 to TRBJ2-3; 7 bases are a match to TRBD2. CDR1 is MDHEN and CDR2 is SYDVKM in the germline V gene. The CDR3 extends over 14 amino acids. Losses at the gene ends were 5 bases for V and 6 bases for J; bases not matched to a gene: 8. This CDR3 is CASSPLTSRDTQYF. The CDR3 DNA follows: TGTGCCAGCAGTCCACTGACTAGCAGGGATACGCAGTATTTT.

The genes are TRBV15 and TRBJ2-3, with TRBD2 matching over 7 bases. Germline CDR1 is LNHNV and CDR2 is YYDKDF (reference sequence). The CDR3 spans 15 residues. V trimming: 7 bases; J trimming: 0 bases; junction bases outside the gene matches: 7. Here the CDR3 DNA reads TGTGCCACCACCCCGACGGGGGGTAGCACAGATACGCAGTATTTT. Translation gives CATTPTGGSTDTQYF.

V is TRBV6-6 and J is TRBJ1-1, with a tentative D call TRBD1 (6 bases). CDR1 and CDR2 (germline): MNHNY, SVGAGI (reference sequence). The CDR3 extends over 12 amino acids. Trimming removed 4 bases from V and 7 bases from J, with 10 bases in between. CDR3 DNA sequence: TGTGCCAGCAGTTTAGGACAGATTGAAGCTTTCTTT. This translates into CASSLGQIEAFF.

The chain joins TRBV4-3 to TRBJ2-1; 9 bases line up with TRBD1. V shed 1 base, J shed 7 bases, and the junction held 5 bases outside the gene matches. The CDR3 is 15 amino acids. Germline V gives CDR1 LGHNA, CDR2 YSLEER. The CDR3 sequence is CASSQVWDRDNEQFF. In nucleotides, the CDR3 is TGCGCCAGCAGCCAAGTTTGGGACAGGGATAATGAGCAGTTCTTC.

The rearrangement uses TRBV20-1 and TRBJ2-3; 7 bases fit TRBD2. Trimming took 0 bases from V and 2 from J; bases not matched to a gene: 5. The CDR3 is 15 amino acids. Germline V gene sequence: CDR1 DFQATT, CDR2 SNEGSKA (reference sequence). CDR3 loop: CSARDSGRVTDTQYF. In nucleotides, the CDR3 is TGCAGTGCTAGAGATTCGGGGAGGGTCACAGATACGCAGTATTTT.

CDR3 sequence: CASSGTSGDIDTQYF. As DNA, the CDR3 is TGTGCCAGCAGTGGGACTAGCGGGGACATAGATACGCAGTATTTT. The chain links TRBV6-4 to TRBJ2-3; 12 positions match TRBD2. The length of the CDR3 is 15 residues. The V gene end was trimmed by 4 bases and the J gene end by 5 bases; junction bases not matched to a gene: 4. Germline V gene lookup returns CDR1 MRHNA and CDR2 SNTAGT.

V gene TRBV6-1 combines with J gene TRBJ2-3, with D perhaps TRBD1 (5 bases). Germline V gene data show CDR1 as MNHNS and CDR2 as SASEGT. V was pared by 0 bases and J by 0 bases, with 10 bases between. There are 16 residues in the CDR3. The CDR3, as DNA: TGTGCCAGCAGTGAAGCGGACACCCCTAGCACAGATACGCAGTATTTT. It codes for CASSEADTPSTDTQYF.

This clonotype was observed a few times. The chain employs TRBV29-1 and TRBJ2-5; 7 bases align to TRBD2. The J call may be in error: the DNA end matches TRBJ2-7 better. The germline V gene encodes CDR1 SQVTM and CDR2 ANQGSEA. This CDR3 spans 12 amino acids. CDR3 region: CSVEGGRTEQYF. The CDR3 bases are TGCAGCGTTGAGGGGGGGAGAACCGAGCAGTACTTC.

This chain uses TRBV28 with TRBJ2-3; 12 bases align to TRBD2. V was clipped by 5 bases and J by 6 bases; unmatched bases: 9. The CDR3 loop spans 16 amino acids. The V gene's germline CDR1 is MDHEN and CDR2 SYDVKM. This CDR3 is CASSPSGGAPRDTQYF. The CDR3 DNA reads TGTGCCAGCAGTCCTAGCGGGGGGGCCCCACGCGATACGCAGTATTTT.

This clonotype was observed a few times. V is TRBV4-1 and J is TRBJ2-5; 10 bases are a match to TRBD1. The length of the CDR3 is 16 residues. J was trimmed by 5 bases and V by 1 base; bases with no gene match: 7. From germline, CDR1 is MGHRA and CDR2 YSYEKL. The CDR3 DNA reads TGCGCCAGCAGCCAAGGGACAGGGGGGTTCGAGGAGACCCAGTACTTC. Translation: CASSQGTGGFEETQYF.

Only a few counts were recorded for this clonotype. V usage is TRBV5-1 and J usage is TRBJ2-5, with 7 bases matching TRBD1. The CDR3 has 14 residues. The ends lost 4 bases at V and 3 bases at J; junction bases unmatched: 6. CDR1 and CDR2 from the germline V gene are SGHRS and YFSETQ. This chain's CDR3 is CASSISGTEETQYF. CDR3 nucleotides: TGCGCCAGCAGCATATCCGGGACAGAAGAGACCCAGTACTTC.

The chain carries TRBV20-1 and TRBJ2-4, with D possibly called TRBD1 or TRBD2 (5 bases each). Trimming pared 1 base from V and 3 bases from J, leaving 13 bases between. The CDR3 sequence is 15 residues long. CDR1 and CDR2 from the germline V gene are DFQATT and SNEGSKA (reference sequence). CDR3 residues: CSARVTGGDKNIQYF. In nucleotides, the CDR3 is TGCAGTGCTAGAGTTACAGGAGGAGACAAAAACATTCAGTACTTC.